In this sample, the clone carrying this TCR beta chain turned up a few times. Its antigen is as yet unknown. The data originate from a study of T-cell reconstitution after alpha-beta-depleted transplantation in children. The length of the CDR3 is 13 residues. Looked up from germline, CDR1 is MNHNY and CDR2 is SVGAGI (reference sequence). Trimming removed 4 bases from V and 3 bases from J, with 9 bases in between. Overall study results and limits: Reported findings indicate that, about two months after transplant, alpha-beta T cells came from several hundred expanded clones, which were derived from non-depleted graft cells. Elevated TCRbeta diversity at day 60 was traced, in some patients, to surviving recipient T cells and thymic progenitors.

Unique molecular identifiers were built into the TCRbeta library. TCRdb passed the PCR reads through MiXCR, listing each CDR3 protein once. The table shows approximately 1,000,000 distinct CDR3 sequences, with roughly 29% occurring only once. This TCR derives from a boy in the first two years of life who had a stem cell transplant for SCID, so the T cells may come from the graft donor. This chain links TRBV6-6 with TRBJ1-2; D is uncertain. The sequencing here drew on PBMCs, mostly from graft donor cells, taken 360 days after TCRalphabeta/CD19-depleted stem cell transplant. The CDR3 region has the DNA TGTGCCAGCAGTTGGAGCCTTGACTATGGCTACACCTTC. Its protein product is CASSWSLDYGYTF.